These 6 T cell receptor beta chains originate from one sample sequenced in a study of T-cell reconstitution after alpha-beta-depleted transplantation in children. Unique molecular identifiers were used in preparing the TCRbeta library. TCRdb fed the PCR reads into MiXCR, producing one record per CDR3 protein. The sample has hundreds of thousands of distinct CDR3 sequences, around a third seen once. Sequencing used PBMCs from the stem cell graft donor, obtained from the stem cell graft. The receptors come from a human donor who donated a stem cell graft to a child with aplastic anemia.

This clonotype was seen repeatedly, ten times or more. The rearrangement links TRBV12-3 or TRBV12-4 to TRBJ1-6; 7 bases map to TRBD1. CDR3 length: 16 amino acids. The V gene end was trimmed by 5 bases and the J gene end by 3 bases; junction bases not matched to a gene: 7. The CDR3, as DNA: TGTGCCAGCAGTCTCACACAGGGGTTCTATAATTCACCCCTCCACTTT. Translating it yields CASSLTQGFYNSPLHF.

V is TRBV29-1 and J is TRBJ2-2; the match to TRBD1 covers 7 bases. The CDR3 covers 14 residues. Germline CDR1 SQVTM, CDR2 ANQGSEA. The V gene end was trimmed by 4 bases and the J gene end by 0 bases; junction bases not matched to a gene: 2. The CDR3: CSVVTGANTGELFF. The CDR3 coding sequence is TGCAGCGTTGTAACAGGGGCGAACACCGGGGAGCTGTTTTTT.

This chain uses TRBV20-1 with TRBJ2-3; D remains unclear. This CDR3 has 11 amino acids. The V end was cut by 3 bases, the J end by 6 bases, with 7 bases between. The germline CDR1 and CDR2 sequences are DFQATT and SNEGSKA (reference sequence). CDR3 in DNA: TGCAGTGCTAGTGCCAAGGATACGCAGTATTTT. This codes for CSASAKDTQYF.

This clonotype was recorded a few times. Written as DNA, the CDR3 is TGCAGTGCTAGAGACAGGCGCGCTAACTATGGCTACACCTTC. As protein: CSARDRRANYGYTF. The J gene is TRBJ1-2, the V gene TRBV20-1, with no clear D. Germline CDR1 reads DFQATT; CDR2 reads SNEGSKA (reference sequence). The CDR3 length is 14 residues. The V and J ends lost 0 bases and 0 bases respectively, with 8 bases between them.

This clonotype has just a few counts. This chain's CDR3 is CSVGQTKNTEAFF. CDR3 DNA: TGCAGCGTTGGTCAGACAAAGAACACTGAAGCTTTCTTT. The chain employs TRBV29-1 and TRBJ1-1, with D uncertain. V was clipped by 4 bases and J by 1 base, with 10 bases between them. The CDR3 covers 13 residues. Germline V lookup: CDR1 SQVTM, CDR2 ANQGSEA. The full variable domain, with the rest looked up from reference TRBV29-1 and TRBJ1-1, is SAVISQKPSRDICQRGTSLTIQCQVDSQVTMMFWYRQQPGQSLTLIATANQGSEATYESGFVIDKFPISRPNLTFSTLTVSNMSPEDSSIYLCSVGQTKNTEAFFGQGTRLTVV.

The chain employs TRBV5-1 and TRBJ2-5, with D perhaps given as TRBD1 or TRBD2 (5 bases each). Trimming shortened V by 0 bases and J by 3 bases, and 12 bases separated the two germline ends. This CDR3 region has 15 residues. The germline V gene encodes CDR1 SGHRS and CDR2 YFSETQ. CDR3 DNA sequence: TGCGCCAGCAGCTTGGGCCGGGACGGAGAAGAGACCCAGTACTTC. Translating it yields CASSLGRDGEETQYF.